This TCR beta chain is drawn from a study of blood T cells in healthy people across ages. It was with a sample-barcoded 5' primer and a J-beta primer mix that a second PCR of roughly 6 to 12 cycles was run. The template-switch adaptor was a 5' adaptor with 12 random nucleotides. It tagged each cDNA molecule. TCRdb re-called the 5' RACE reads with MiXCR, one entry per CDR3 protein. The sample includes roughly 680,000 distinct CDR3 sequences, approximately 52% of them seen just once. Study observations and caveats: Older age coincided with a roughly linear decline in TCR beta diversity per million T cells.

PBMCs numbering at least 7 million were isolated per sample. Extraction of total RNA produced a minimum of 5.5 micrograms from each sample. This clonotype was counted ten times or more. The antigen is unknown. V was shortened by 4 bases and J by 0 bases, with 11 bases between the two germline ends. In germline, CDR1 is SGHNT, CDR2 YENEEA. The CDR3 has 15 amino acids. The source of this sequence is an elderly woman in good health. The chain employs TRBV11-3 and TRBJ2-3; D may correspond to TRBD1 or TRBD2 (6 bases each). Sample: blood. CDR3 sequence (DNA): TGTGCCAGCAGCTCGCACGGGGGCAGCACAGATACGCAGTATTTT. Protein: CASSSHGGSTDTQYF.